Shown below are 32 T cell receptor beta chains from a single sample sequenced in a study of OX40 agonist ivuxolimab in advanced cancers. Some clones are missing from TCRdb's copy, which holds only in-frame ones; the method was immunoSEQ multiplex PCR. Of about 84,000 clones listed, about 93% were seen once; the top ten hold 8% to 13%. The specimen comprised CD4+ or CD8+ T cells sorted from blood, sampled in a trial of the OX40 agonist ivuxolimab. These receptors all come from an adult with an advanced solid tumor such as melanoma, head and neck, liver or kidney cancer.

This clone has only a few counts. The chain uses TRBV7-3 and TRBJ2-1; D is possibly TRBD2 (6 bases). This CDR3 spans 14 amino acids. Germline V gene lookup returns CDR1 SGHTA and CDR2 FQGTGA. Trimming cost V 2 bases and J 6 bases, with 11 bases left between them. The CDR3 spells CASSLAYGGNEQFF. The CDR3 DNA follows: TGTGCCAGCAGCTTAGCGTACGGGGGCAATGAGCAGTTCTTC.

This chain joins TRBV9 and TRBJ2-7; perhaps D is TRBD1 or TRBD2 (6 bases each). The length of the CDR3 is 15 residues. Germline V gene lookup returns CDR1 SGDLS and CDR2 YYNGEE. The V end was cut by 4 bases, the J end by 6 bases, with 20 bases between. Here the CDR3 reads CASSLGGGTSSEQYF. The CDR3 coding sequence is TGTGCCAGCAGCCTCGGAGGGGGGACATCTTCCGAGCAGTACTTC.

For the CDR3, the DNA is TGCGCCAGCAGCCAAGGTCTAGGGCTAGCGGGAGTCACCGGGGAGCTGTTTTTT. Residues: CASSQGLGLAGVTGELFF. The rearrangement uses TRBV4-3 and TRBJ2-2, with 10 bases fitting TRBD2. The CDR3 extends over 18 amino acids. Germline-derived CDR1 and CDR2 are LGHNA and YSLEER. J was trimmed by 4 bases and V by 1 base; bases with no gene match: 9.

The rearrangement links TRBV9 to TRBJ2-3, with 9 bases matching TRBD2. This CDR3 is built from 17 residues. Germline loops: CDR1 SGDLS, CDR2 YYNGEE. With 0 bases clipped from V and 0 bases from J, the junction kept 5 bases outside the gene matches. The CDR3 region has the DNA TGTGCCAGCAGCGTAGGGCTAGCGGGGAGTAGCACAGATACGCAGTATTTT. Protein sequence: CASSVGLAGSSTDTQYF. Complete variable domain (other parts from reference TRBV9 and TRBJ2-3): DSGVTQTPKHLITATGQRVTLRCSPRSGDLSVYWYQQSLDQGLQFLIQYYNGEERAKGNILERFSAQQFPDLHSELNLSSLELGDSALYFCASSVGLAGSSTDTQYFGPGTRLTVL.

The chain joins TRBV7-9 to TRBJ1-2; 8 bases are a match to TRBD1. Unmatched junction bases numbered 8, after V lost 1 base and J lost 1 base. The germline V gene has CDR1 SEHNR and CDR2 FQNEAQ (reference sequence). The CDR3 spans 17 residues. The CDR3: CASSLGQGPQVNYGYTF. CDR3 nucleotide sequence: TGTGCCAGCAGCTTAGGACAGGGGCCGCAAGTTAACTATGGCTACACCTTC.

This clone was seen more than once but under ten times. The chain recombines TRBV27 with TRBJ2-1; 11 nucleotides align to TRBD1. Germline values: CDR1 MNHEY, CDR2 SMNVEV (reference sequence). Trimming cost V 6 bases and J 4 bases; bases outside gene matches: 2. The CDR3 is 14 amino acids. The CDR3 sequence is CASRDRGLYNEQFF. The CDR3 DNA follows: TGTGCCAGCAGGGACAGGGGGCTGTACAATGAGCAGTTCTTC.

The chain combines TRBV6-5 with TRBJ2-5, with TRBD2 as a possible D gene (6 bases). The germline V gene encodes CDR1 MNHEY and CDR2 SVGAGI. The length of the CDR3 is 14 residues. The V gene lost 4 bases and the J gene lost 4 bases, with 13 bases spanning the gap. The CDR3 DNA reads TGTGCCAGCAGTTTCCTAAGCGGGTTAGAGACCCAGTACTTC. Translated, it gives CASSFLSGLETQYF.

V gene TRBV5-1 combines with J gene TRBJ1-2; D is uncertain. Germline assignment: CDR1 SGHRS and CDR2 YFSETQ. The CDR3 has 13 residues. The V end was cut by 1 base, the J end by 7 bases, with 11 bases between. The DNA of the CDR3 is TGCGCCAGCAGCTTGAATGGTCCTAGTGGCTACACCTTC. Its translation: CASSLNGPSGYTF. Using reference TRBV5-1 and TRBJ1-2 for the parts outside the CDR3, the full variable domain is KAGVTQTPRYLIKTRGQQVTLSCSPISGHRSVSWYQQTPGQGLQFLFEYFSETQRNKGNFPGRFSGRQFSNSRSEMNVSTLELGDSALYLCASSLNGPSGYTFGSGTRLTVV.

The chain carries TRBV9 and TRBJ2-3, with TRBD2 identical over 8 bases. Losses at the gene ends were 3 bases for V and 0 bases for J; bases not matched to a gene: 0. The V gene's germline CDR1 is SGDLS and CDR2 YYNGEE. The CDR3 is made up of 14 amino acids. The CDR3 nucleotides read TGTGCCAGCAGCGCTAGCGGGAGCACAGATACGCAGTATTTT. Amino acid sequence: CASSASGSTDTQYF.

The rearrangement uses TRBV9 and TRBJ2-3, with TRBD2 matching 9 bases. Germline V gene sequence: CDR1 SGDLS, CDR2 YYNGEE. V shed 4 bases and J 3 bases; nucleotides not matched to a gene: 6. This CDR3 has 15 amino acids. The DNA of the CDR3 is TGTGCCAGCAGCCCCTTGCTAGCGGGAACAGATACGCAGTATTTT. Protein: CASSPLLAGTDTQYF.

This rearrangement joins TRBV9 to TRBJ1-5; tentatively, D is TRBD1 (5 bases). V was trimmed by 4 bases and J by 6 bases, leaving 8 bases between them. Germline values: CDR1 SGDLS, CDR2 YYNGEE. The CDR3 consists of 12 residues. In DNA form, the CDR3 reads TGTGCCAGCAGCTCAGGGAGTCAGCCCCAGCATTTT. Translation: CASSSGSQPQHF.

V gene TRBV6-1 combines with J gene TRBJ2-3; TRBD2 is a possible D gene (6 bases). The V gene lost 8 bases and the J gene lost 0 bases, with 15 bases spanning the gap. Germline CDR1 and CDR2: MNHNS and SASEGT. The CDR3 is made up of 15 amino acids. The CDR3 DNA reads as TGTGCCAGCGGGGGGATGACTCTGAGCACAGATACGCAGTATTTT. This encodes CASGGMTLSTDTQYF.

The chain is built from TRBV7-3 and TRBJ2-1; 12 bases map to TRBD2. With 4 bases clipped from V and 5 bases from J, the junction kept 6 bases outside the gene matches. Germline V lookup: CDR1 SGHTA, CDR2 FQGTGA. This CDR3 has 16 residues. The CDR3 DNA reads TGTGCCAGCAGCTCCCTAGCGGGAGGGCCCCACAATGAGCAGTTCTTC. It is translated as CASSSLAGGPHNEQFF.

CDR3 nucleotides: TGTGCCAGCAGCCGGACTAGCGGGTGGGGCACAGATACGCAGTATTTT. It codes for CASSRTSGWGTDTQYF. The genes are TRBV11-2 and TRBJ2-3; the match to TRBD2 covers 11 bases. The V and J ends lost 5 bases and 1 base, in that order; junction bases with no gene match: 5. The CDR3 has 16 amino acids. Germline assignment: CDR1 SGHAT and CDR2 FQNNGV. The full variable domain, completed using reference TRBV11-2 and TRBJ2-3, is EAGVAQSPRYKIIEKRQSVAFWCNPISGHATLYWYQQILGQGPKLLIQFQNNGVVDDSQLPKDRFSAERLKGVDSTLKIQPAKLEDSAVYLCASSRTSGWGTDTQYFGPGTRLTVL.

The chain joins TRBV6-1 to TRBJ1-2, with no clear D. The CDR3 sequence is 11 residues long. From germline, CDR1 is MNHNS and CDR2 SASEGT. The ends were cut back, 4 bases at V and 8 bases at J, with 8 bases in the middle. CDR3 protein: CASSGLSGYTF. DNA of the CDR3: TGTGCCAGCAGTGGCCTTTCCGGCTACACCTTC.

The V call is TRBV19, the J call TRBJ1-5, with a weak D call TRBD1 (6 bases). There are 14 residues in the CDR3. The germline CDR1 and CDR2 sequences are LNHDA and SQIVND (reference sequence). The germline V and J ends were trimmed by 10 bases and 4 bases, with 17 bases remaining between them. The CDR3, as DNA: TGTGCCACCCACCAGGGGTTCAGAAATCAGCCCCAGCATTTT. Encoded protein: CATHQGFRNQPQHF.

The chain carries TRBV7-9 and TRBJ2-7, with D hard to call. V was cut by 5 bases and J by 6 bases, with 11 bases left in between. Germline V lookup: CDR1 SEHNR, CDR2 FQNEAQ (reference sequence). The CDR3 is made up of 12 amino acids. The CDR3 here is CASSLSWSEQYF. CDR3 DNA sequence: TGTGCCAGCAGCCTCAGTTGGTCCGAGCAGTACTTC. Full variable domain (rest looked up from reference TRBV7-9 and TRBJ2-7): DTGVSQNPRHKITKRGQNVTFRCDPISEHNRLYWYRQTLGQGPEFLTYFQNEAQLEKSRLLSDRFSAERPKGSFSTLEIQRTEQGDSAMYLCASSLSWSEQYFGPGTRLTVT.

The chain couples TRBV5-6 to TRBJ2-7; 8 bases agree with TRBD2. J was trimmed by 6 bases and V by 0 bases; bases with no gene match: 2. CDR3 length equals 13 residues. Germline lookup yields CDR1 SGHDT and CDR2 YYEEEE. CDR3 in DNA: TGTGCCAGCAGCTTGGTCGGGGGGGGCGAGCAGTACTTC. Translation: CASSLVGGGEQYF.

V is TRBV2 and J is TRBJ2-1; TRBD2 aligns across 11 bases. Germline assignment: CDR1 SNHLY and CDR2 FYNNEI. V lost 9 bases, J lost 1 base, and 11 bases stayed unmatched. The CDR3 totals 17 residues. The CDR3 nucleotides read TGTGCCAGAGAAGGACTAGCGGGCCAATATTCCTACAATGAGCAGTTCTTC. It specifies CAREGLAGQYSYNEQFF.

The V gene is TRBV5-6, the J gene TRBJ2-5; D gene ambiguous. There are 15 residues in the CDR3. The germline V and J ends were trimmed by 0 bases and 5 bases, with 14 bases remaining between them. CDR1 and CDR2 from the germline V gene are SGHDT and YYEEEE. The CDR3 DNA is TGTGCCAGCAGCTTGGGGGCTAGACGGCGGGAGACCCAGTACTTC. Encoded protein: CASSLGARRRETQYF. Full variable domain (outside the CDR3, taken from reference TRBV5-6 and TRBJ2-5): DAGVTQSPTHLIKTRGQQVTLRCSPKSGHDTVSWYQQALGQGPQFIFQYYEEEERQRGNFPDRFSGHQFPNYSSELNVNALLLGDSALYLCASSLGARRRETQYFGPGTRLLVL.

The chain joins TRBV25-1 to TRBJ2-7; D is tentatively TRBD1 or TRBD2 (7 bases each). V lost 1 base, J lost 1 base, and 14 bases lay in between. Germline V gene data show CDR1 as MGHDK and CDR2 as SYGVNS. The length of the CDR3 is 16 residues. DNA of the CDR3: TGTGCCAGCAGTGAATTGGGAGGGGGCGAATCCTACGAGCAGTACTTC. Residues: CASSELGGGESYEQYF.

This clone showed up just a few times. The V and J genes are TRBV7-2 and TRBJ2-1, with TRBD2 matching over 13 bases. This CDR3 has 17 amino acids. CDR1 is SGHTA and CDR2 is FQGNSA in the germline V gene. V shed 2 bases and J 7 bases; nucleotides not matched to a gene: 8. The chain's CDR3 is CASSLNWRTSGRNEQFF. In nucleotides, the CDR3 is TGTGCCAGCAGCTTAAACTGGAGGACTAGCGGGAGAAATGAGCAGTTCTTC.

The chain uses TRBV7-9 and TRBJ2-7; D gene unclear. The CDR3 covers 11 residues. Germline V gene data show CDR1 as SEHNR and CDR2 as FQNEAQ (reference sequence). V lost 5 bases and J lost 5, with 7 bases in between. The CDR3 DNA reads as TGTGCCAGCAGCGTGGGTGACGAGCAGTACTTC. This sequence encodes CASSVGDEQYF.

This clone was recorded a few times. The rearrangement links TRBV7-9 to TRBJ2-7; D is perhaps TRBD2 (7 bases). The CDR3 extends over 14 amino acids. Germline V lookup: CDR1 SEHNR, CDR2 FQNEAQ (reference sequence). Between the trimmed V and J ends, which lost 1 base and 7 bases, there was a span of 14 bases. The CDR3 reads CASSLGGGPGEQYF. The CDR3 DNA follows: TGTGCCAGCAGCTTAGGCGGGGGCCCGGGGGAGCAGTACTTC.

V gene TRBV4-3 combines with J gene TRBJ2-5, with TRBD2 matching over 7 bases. Looked up from germline, CDR1 is LGHNA and CDR2 is YSLEER. The CDR3 totals 17 residues. V lost 1 base, J lost 0 bases, and 8 bases stayed unmatched. CDR3 sequence: CASSQVWLAEYQETQYF. The DNA of the CDR3 is TGCGCCAGCAGCCAAGTATGGCTAGCGGAGTACCAAGAGACCCAGTACTTC.

The gene calls are TRBV6-1 and TRBJ2-7, with D unclear. This CDR3 has 13 residues. The germline V gene has CDR1 MNHNS and CDR2 SASEGT. Trimming took off 3 bases at V and 5 bases at J, with 11 bases between the two ends. For the CDR3, the DNA is TGTGCCAGCAGTGATATAGGTGCGAACGAGCAGTACTTC. Amino acids: CASSDIGANEQYF.

This sequence joins TRBV28 and TRBJ2-7; TRBD2 might be the D (5 bases). Trimming stripped 8 bases from V and 4 bases from J, with 12 bases between. The CDR3 is 12 amino acids. Germline V gene sequence: CDR1 MDHEN, CDR2 SYDVKM. The chain's CDR3 is CASSASRYEQYF. CDR3 in DNA: TGTGCCAGCTCCGCTAGCCGGTACGAGCAGTACTTC.

This clone has more than one count but fewer than ten. V and J are TRBV5-5 and TRBJ1-1; perhaps TRBD1 as D (6 bases). Germline CDR1 reads SGHKS; CDR2 reads YYEKEE (reference sequence). Trimming stripped 4 bases from V and 4 bases from J, with 14 bases between. CDR3 length: 14 residues. CDR3 amino acids: CASSLHDRSTEAFF. In nucleotides, the CDR3 is TGTGCCAGCAGCCTACACGACAGGAGCACTGAAGCTTTCTTT.

CDR3 in DNA: TGTGCCAGCAGCCTCCCTGGCGGGGGTCCCACCGGGGAGCTGTTTTTT. Its translation is CASSLPGGGPTGELFF. The chain employs TRBV7-9 and TRBJ2-2; TRBD2 agrees at 7 bases. The CDR3 sequence is 16 residues long. The V and J ends lost 5 bases and 4 bases, in that order; junction bases with no gene match: 10. Germline-derived CDR1 and CDR2 are SEHNR and FQNEAQ (reference sequence).

The V gene is TRBV19, the J gene TRBJ2-7; TRBD1 matches at 10 bases. This CDR3 is 15 amino acids long. After removal of 4 bases from V and 2 bases from J, the junction contained 5 bases not matched to a gene. CDR1 LNHDA and CDR2 SQIVND come from the germline V gene (reference sequence). In DNA, the CDR3 is TGTGCCAGTAGTAGCCGGGACAGGGGCCCCTACGAGCAGTACTTC. Protein: CASSSRDRGPYEQYF.

V gene TRBV7-2 combines with J gene TRBJ2-3, with 9 positions matching TRBD2. Germline CDR1 and CDR2: SGHTA and FQGNSA. CDR3 length: 17 amino acids. The trim removed 5 bases at V and 0 bases at J, leaving 9 bases unmatched. Written as DNA, the CDR3 is TGTGCCAGCAGCCCTAGCGGACTAGCGACCAGCACAGATACGCAGTATTTT. Translated: CASSPSGLATSTDTQYF. The full variable domain, completed using reference TRBV7-2 and TRBJ2-3, is GAGVSQSPSNKVTEKGKDVELRCDPISGHTALYWYRQSLGQGLEFLIYFQGNSAPDKSGLPSDRFSAERTGGSVSTLTIQRTQQEDSAVYLCASSPSGLATSTDTQYFGPGTRLTVL.

The chain has TRBV7-9 and TRBJ2-7; the D gene is possibly TRBD1 (6 bases). In germline, CDR1 is SEHNR, CDR2 FQNEAQ (reference sequence). Trimming removed 5 bases from V and 4 bases from J, with 12 bases in between. The CDR3 is made up of 13 amino acids. As DNA, the CDR3 is TGTGCCAGCAGCCGAGGGACACCTTACGAGCAGTACTTC. It translates to CASSRGTPYEQYF.